The TCR beta chain under discussion was sequenced for a study of blood T cell repertoires in COVID-19. Clones were read by immunoSEQ multiplex PCR, and TCRdb kept only the in-frame ones, dropping some. The sample has hundreds of thousands of clones; 75% to 90% are singletons. Per the germline V gene, CDR1 is MNHEY and CDR2 is SMNVEV (reference sequence). The CDR3 runs 14 residues. V lost 6 bases to trimming and J lost 2 bases, with 11 bases between them. J is TRBJ2-1 and V is TRBV27; D is uncertain. Sequencing was carried out using peripheral blood. This TCR was recovered from a woman aged 45-65 years with COVID-19, enrolled during active disease. CDR3 DNA: TGTGCCAGCAGCTTCGGGTCTACCTACAATGAGCAGTTCTTC. Protein product: CASSFGSTYNEQFF.